This T cell receptor (beta chain) comes out of a study of response to subunit inactivated influenza vaccine. The trim removed 6 bases at V and 2 bases at J, leaving 10 bases unmatched. This CDR3 comprises 15 residues. Germline V gives CDR1 DFQATT, CDR2 SNEGSKA (reference sequence). This clonotype was observed a few times. Its antigen is still unknown. TCRdb fed the RT-PCR reads into MiXCR, producing one record per CDR3 protein. The sample gives hundreds of thousands of distinct CDR3 sequences, around 15% of which show up once; about 7.6% is in the top ten. The study, taken as a whole, reports: Each seasonal flu vaccination may recruit only limited new T cells, authors suggested.

The sequencing used PBMCs from blood, collected around two weeks before vaccination. The chain couples TRBV20-1 to TRBJ2-7; 10 bases are shared with TRBD2. The origin of this receptor is a man aged 50 or older who received an inactivated influenza vaccine. The CDR3 protein is CSARSLAGSTYEQYF. CDR3 sequence (DNA): TGCAGTGCCAGGTCACTAGCGGGGTCAACCTACGAGCAGTACTTC.